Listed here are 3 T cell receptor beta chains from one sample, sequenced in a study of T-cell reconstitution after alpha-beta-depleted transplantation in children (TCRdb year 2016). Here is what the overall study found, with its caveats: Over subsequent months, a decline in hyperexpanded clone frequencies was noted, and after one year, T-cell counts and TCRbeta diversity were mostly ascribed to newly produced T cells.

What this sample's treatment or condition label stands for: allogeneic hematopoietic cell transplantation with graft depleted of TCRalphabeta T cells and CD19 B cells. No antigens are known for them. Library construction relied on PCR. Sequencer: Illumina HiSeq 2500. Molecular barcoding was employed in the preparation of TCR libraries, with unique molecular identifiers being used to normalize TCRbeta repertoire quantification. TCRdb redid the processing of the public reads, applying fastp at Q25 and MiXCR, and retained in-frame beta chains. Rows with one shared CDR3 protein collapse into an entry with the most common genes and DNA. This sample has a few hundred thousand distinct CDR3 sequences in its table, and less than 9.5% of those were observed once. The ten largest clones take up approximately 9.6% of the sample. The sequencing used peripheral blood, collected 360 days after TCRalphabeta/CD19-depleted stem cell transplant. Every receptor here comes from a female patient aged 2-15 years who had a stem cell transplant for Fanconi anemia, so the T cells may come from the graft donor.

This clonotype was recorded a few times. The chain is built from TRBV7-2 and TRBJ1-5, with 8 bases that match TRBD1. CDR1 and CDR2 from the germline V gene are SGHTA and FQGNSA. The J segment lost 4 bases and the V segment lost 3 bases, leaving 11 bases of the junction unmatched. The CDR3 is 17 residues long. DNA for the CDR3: TGTGCCAGCAGCTTCTGGGTTGGACAGGGAGGTAATCAGCCCCAGCATTTT. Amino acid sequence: CASSFWVGQGGNQPQHF. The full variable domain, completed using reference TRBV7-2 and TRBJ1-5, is GAGVSQSPSNKVTEKGKDVELRCDPISGHTALYWYRQSLGQGLEFLIYFQGNSAPDKSGLPSDRFSAERTGGSVSTLTIQRTQQEDSAVYLCASSFWVGQGGNQPQHFGDGTRLSIL.

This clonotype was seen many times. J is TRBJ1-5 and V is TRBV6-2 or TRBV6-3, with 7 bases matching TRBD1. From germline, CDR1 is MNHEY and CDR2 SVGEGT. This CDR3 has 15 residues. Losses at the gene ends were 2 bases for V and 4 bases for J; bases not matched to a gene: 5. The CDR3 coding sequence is TGTGCCAGCAGTTACAGTGACAGGGTGAATCAGCCCCAGCATTTT. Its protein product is CASSYSDRVNQPQHF.

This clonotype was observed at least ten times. The CDR3 bases are TGTGCCAGCAGCCCACACTCTGGGCACCGCTCTGGAAACACCATATATTTT. Translation gives CASSPHSGHRSGNTIYF. The chain has TRBV7-9 and TRBJ1-3; D gene ambiguous. Germline CDR1 and CDR2: SEHNR and FQNEAQ (reference sequence). This CDR3 region has 17 residues. V lost 5 bases to trimming and J lost 0 bases, with 17 bases between them.